Listed below are T cell receptor beta chains from one sample, sequenced in a study of T-cell memory formation after mild COVID-19. TCRdb re-derived calls from the 5' RACE reads in MiXCR, one entry per CDR3 protein. The table shows about 190,000 distinct CDR3 sequences, with about 11% occurring only once. The sample was PBMCs or a T cell subset sorted from them (not recorded which). All receptors come from a man aged 18-30 years who had mild COVID-19 (a few samples of this study predate the infection). Cell type and time point are not known. CDR3s include the opening cysteine and the closing phenylalanine or tryptophan. The order of the fields is V gene, J gene, CDR3 protein.

v_gene: TRBV9
j_gene: TRBJ2-1
CDR3aa: CASSGAGGRNEQFF

v_gene: TRBV7-9
j_gene: TRBJ2-5
CDR3aa: CASSMGGLETQYF

v_gene: TRBV29-1
j_gene: TRBJ1-2
CDR3aa: CSVTTQGMEGYTF

v_gene: TRBV7-8
j_gene: TRBJ2-1
CDR3aa: CASSSWGRGRTNEQFF

v_gene: TRBV7-2
j_gene: TRBJ2-1
CDR3aa: CASSPQWGGGATYNEQFF

v_gene: TRBV5-1
j_gene: TRBJ1-6
CDR3aa: CASSSGQPASPLHF

v_gene: TRBV7-9
j_gene: TRBJ1-1
CDR3aa: CASSQVFGGTTEAFF

v_gene: TRBV9
j_gene: TRBJ2-2
CDR3aa: CASSAGSGGQGRLFF

v_gene: TRBV5-4
j_gene: TRBJ2-3
CDR3aa: CASSGRTSGDTQYF

v_gene: TRBV7-2
j_gene: TRBJ2-1
CDR3aa: CASSQPLPSEQFF

v_gene: TRBV5-1
j_gene: TRBJ2-3
CDR3aa: CASSEGLAGTDTQYF

v_gene: TRBV6-1
j_gene: TRBJ2-5
CDR3aa: CASSEQSAETQYF

v_gene: TRBV7-2
j_gene: TRBJ1-1
CDR3aa: CASSLVPTMNTEAFF

v_gene: TRBV5-6
j_gene: TRBJ1-5
CDR3aa: CASRTGNQPQHF

v_gene: TRBV24-1
j_gene: TRBJ1-5
CDR3aa: CAPGDGGVAPSLPQHF

v_gene: TRBV4-3
j_gene: TRBJ1-2
CDR3aa: CASSQDQRRGGDYGYTF

v_gene: TRBV12-3/TRBV12-4
j_gene: TRBJ2-1
CDR3aa: CASTLRGDEQFF

v_gene: TRBV29-1
j_gene: TRBJ1-1
CDR3aa: CSVGAGKTEAFF

v_gene: TRBV7-2
j_gene: TRBJ2-3
CDR3aa: CASSLVRGLVDTQYF

v_gene: TRBV12-3/TRBV12-4
j_gene: TRBJ2-3
CDR3aa: CASSLVVRGAPPPGSTDTQYF

v_gene: TRBV7-8
j_gene: TRBJ2-7
CDR3aa: CASSRPGTGRYEQYF

v_gene: TRBV6-2/TRBV6-3
j_gene: TRBJ2-2
CDR3aa: CASSYFLAGGPSPTYANTGELFF

v_gene: TRBV10-3
j_gene: TRBJ2-5
CDR3aa: CAIRVGETQYF

v_gene: TRBV5-1
j_gene: TRBJ1-2
CDR3aa: CASSLGTDRGYGYTF

v_gene: TRBV7-3
j_gene: TRBJ2-5
CDR3aa: CASSLTGGSSRETQYF